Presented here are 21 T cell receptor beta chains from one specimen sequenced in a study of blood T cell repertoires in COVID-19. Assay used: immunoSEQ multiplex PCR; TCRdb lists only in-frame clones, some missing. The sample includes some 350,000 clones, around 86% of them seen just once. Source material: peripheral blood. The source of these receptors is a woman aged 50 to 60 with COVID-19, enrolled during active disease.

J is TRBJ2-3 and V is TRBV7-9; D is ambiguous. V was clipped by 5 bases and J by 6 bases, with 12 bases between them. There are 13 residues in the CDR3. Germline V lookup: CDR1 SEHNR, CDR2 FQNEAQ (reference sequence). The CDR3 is CASSKQPGDTQYF. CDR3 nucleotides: TGTGCCAGCAGCAAACAACCCGGGGATACGCAGTATTTT.

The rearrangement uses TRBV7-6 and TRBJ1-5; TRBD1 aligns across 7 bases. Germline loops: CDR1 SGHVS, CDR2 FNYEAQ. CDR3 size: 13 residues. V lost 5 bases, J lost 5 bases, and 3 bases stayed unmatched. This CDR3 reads CASSTDRDQPQHF. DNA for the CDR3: TGTGCCAGCAGCACCGACAGGGATCAGCCCCAGCATTTT.

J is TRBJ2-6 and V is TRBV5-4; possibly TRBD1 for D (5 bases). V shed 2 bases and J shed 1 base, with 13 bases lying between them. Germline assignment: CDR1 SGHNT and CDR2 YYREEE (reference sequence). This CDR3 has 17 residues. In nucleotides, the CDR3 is TGTGCCAGCAGCTTAGGGGCGGTAAAGTCTGGGGCCAACGTCCTGACTTTC. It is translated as CASSLGAVKSGANVLTF.

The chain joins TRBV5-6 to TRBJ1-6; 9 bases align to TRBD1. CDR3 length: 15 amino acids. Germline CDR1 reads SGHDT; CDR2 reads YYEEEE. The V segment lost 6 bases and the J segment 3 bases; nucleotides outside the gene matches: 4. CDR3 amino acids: CASNRDRDYNSPLHF. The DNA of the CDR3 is TGTGCCAGCAACCGGGACAGGGACTATAATTCACCCCTCCACTTT.

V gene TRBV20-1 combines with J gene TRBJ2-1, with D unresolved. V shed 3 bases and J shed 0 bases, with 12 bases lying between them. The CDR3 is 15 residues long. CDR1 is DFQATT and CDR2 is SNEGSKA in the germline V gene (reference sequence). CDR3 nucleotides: TGCAGTGCTAGTGCTTTACCGAGCTCCTACAATGAGCAGTTCTTC. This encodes CSASALPSSYNEQFF.

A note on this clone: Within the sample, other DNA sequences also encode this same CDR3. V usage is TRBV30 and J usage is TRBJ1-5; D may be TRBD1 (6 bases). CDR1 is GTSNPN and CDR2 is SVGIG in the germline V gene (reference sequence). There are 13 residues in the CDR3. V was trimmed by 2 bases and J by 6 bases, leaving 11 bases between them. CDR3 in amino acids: CAWSTQGSQPQHF. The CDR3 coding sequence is TGTGCCTGGAGTACTCAGGGGAGTCAGCCCCAGCATTTT.

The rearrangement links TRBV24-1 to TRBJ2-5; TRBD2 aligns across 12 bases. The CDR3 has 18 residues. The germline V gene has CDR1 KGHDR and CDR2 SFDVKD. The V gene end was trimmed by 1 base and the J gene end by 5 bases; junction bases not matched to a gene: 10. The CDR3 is CATSDFLAGGPEVETQYF. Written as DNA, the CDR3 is TGTGCCACCAGTGATTTCCTAGCGGGAGGGCCTGAGGTTGAGACCCAGTACTTC.

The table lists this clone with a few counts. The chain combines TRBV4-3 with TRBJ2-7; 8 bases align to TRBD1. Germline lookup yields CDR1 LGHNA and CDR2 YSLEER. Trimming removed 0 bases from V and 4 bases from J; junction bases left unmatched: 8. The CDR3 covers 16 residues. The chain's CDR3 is CASSQDLQGELYEQYF. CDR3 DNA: TGCGCCAGCAGCCAAGATCTACAGGGGGAATTGTACGAGCAGTACTTC.

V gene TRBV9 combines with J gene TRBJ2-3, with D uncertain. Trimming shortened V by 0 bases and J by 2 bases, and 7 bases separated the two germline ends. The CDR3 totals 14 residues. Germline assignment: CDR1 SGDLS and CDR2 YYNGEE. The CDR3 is CASSVAPYTDTQYF. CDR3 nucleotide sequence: TGTGCCAGCAGCGTAGCTCCTTACACAGATACGCAGTATTTT.

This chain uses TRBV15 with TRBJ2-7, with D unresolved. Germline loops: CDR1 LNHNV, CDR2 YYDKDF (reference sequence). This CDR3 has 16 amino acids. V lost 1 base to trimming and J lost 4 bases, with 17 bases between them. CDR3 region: CATSRVRDTITYEQYF. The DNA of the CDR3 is TGTGCCACCAGCAGAGTAAGAGACACGATCACGTACGAGCAGTACTTC.

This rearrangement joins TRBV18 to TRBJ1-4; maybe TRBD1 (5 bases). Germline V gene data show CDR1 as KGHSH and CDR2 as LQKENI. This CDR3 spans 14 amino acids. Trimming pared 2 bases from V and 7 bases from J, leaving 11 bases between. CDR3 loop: CASSPTRDSEKLFF. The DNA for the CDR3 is TGTGCCAGCTCACCAACTCGAGACAGTGAAAAACTGTTTTTT.

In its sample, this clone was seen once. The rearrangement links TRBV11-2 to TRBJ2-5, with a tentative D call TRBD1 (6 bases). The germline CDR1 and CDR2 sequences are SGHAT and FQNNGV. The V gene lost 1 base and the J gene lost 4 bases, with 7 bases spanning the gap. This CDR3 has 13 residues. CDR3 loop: CASSLGQAETQYF. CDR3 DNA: TGTGCCAGCAGCTTAGGACAGGCAGAGACCCAGTACTTC.

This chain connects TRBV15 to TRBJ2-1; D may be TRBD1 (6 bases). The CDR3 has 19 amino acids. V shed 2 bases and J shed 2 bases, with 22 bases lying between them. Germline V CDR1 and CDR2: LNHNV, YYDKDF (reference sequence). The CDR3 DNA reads TGTGCCACCAGCAGAAATTTAGGGGGTATAGGGGGACCCTACAATGAGCAGTTCTTC. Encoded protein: CATSRNLGGIGGPYNEQFF.

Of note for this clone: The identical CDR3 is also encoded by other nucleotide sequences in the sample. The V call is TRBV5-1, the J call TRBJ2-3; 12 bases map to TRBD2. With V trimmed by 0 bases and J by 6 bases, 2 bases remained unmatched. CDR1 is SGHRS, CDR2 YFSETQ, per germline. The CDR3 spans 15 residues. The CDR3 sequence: CASSLGLAGVDTQYF. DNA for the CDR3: TGCGCCAGCAGCTTGGGACTAGCGGGAGTCGATACGCAGTATTTT.

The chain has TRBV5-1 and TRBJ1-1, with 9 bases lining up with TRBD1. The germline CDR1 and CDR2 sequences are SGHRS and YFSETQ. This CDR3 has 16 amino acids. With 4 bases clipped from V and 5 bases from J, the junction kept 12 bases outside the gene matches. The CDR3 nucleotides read TGCGCCAGCAGCCATCCAAATGGACAGGGGCGGACTGAAGCTTTCTTT. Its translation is CASSHPNGQGRTEAFF.

This chain's CDR3 is CASSQFPGDYGYTF. CDR3 nucleotide sequence: TGTGCCAGCAGCCAATTCCCCGGGGACTATGGCTACACCTTC. The gene calls are TRBV16 and TRBJ1-2, with D unresolved. CDR1 and CDR2 (germline): KGHSY, FQNENV. V lost 1 base and J 3 bases, leaving 9 bases between the germline ends. The CDR3 consists of 14 residues.

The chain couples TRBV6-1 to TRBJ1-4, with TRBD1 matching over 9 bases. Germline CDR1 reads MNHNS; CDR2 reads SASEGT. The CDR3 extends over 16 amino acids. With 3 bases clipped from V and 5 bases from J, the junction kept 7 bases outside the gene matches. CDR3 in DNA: TGTGCCAGCAGTGACTACACCGGGACAGGGAATGAAAAACTGTTTTTT. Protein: CASSDYTGTGNEKLFF.

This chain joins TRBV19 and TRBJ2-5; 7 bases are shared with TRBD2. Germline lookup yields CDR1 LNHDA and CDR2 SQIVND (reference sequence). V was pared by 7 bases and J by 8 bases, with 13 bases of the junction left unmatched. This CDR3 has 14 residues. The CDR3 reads CASTAVGGSLTQYF. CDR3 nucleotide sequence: TGTGCCAGTACCGCAGTGGGCGGGAGCTTAACCCAGTACTTC.

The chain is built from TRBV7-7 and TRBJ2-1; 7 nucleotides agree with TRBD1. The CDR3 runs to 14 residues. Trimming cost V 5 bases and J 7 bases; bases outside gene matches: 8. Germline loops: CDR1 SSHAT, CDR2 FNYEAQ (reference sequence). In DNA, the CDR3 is TGTGCCAGCAGCCCGCAGGGGGTGCGAAATGAGCAGTTCTTC. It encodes CASSPQGVRNEQFF.

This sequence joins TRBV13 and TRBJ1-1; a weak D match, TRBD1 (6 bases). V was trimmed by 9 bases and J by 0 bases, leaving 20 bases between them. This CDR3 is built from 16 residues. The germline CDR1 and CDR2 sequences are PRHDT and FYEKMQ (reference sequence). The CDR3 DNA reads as TGTGCCAGTTCACCGCCCGGGGCAGGGGTGAACACTGAAGCTTTCTTT. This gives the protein CASSPPGAGVNTEAFF.

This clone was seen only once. CDR3 amino acids: CASSMGQGLYGYTF. In DNA, the CDR3 is TGTGCCAGTAGTATGGGACAGGGGCTCTATGGCTACACCTTC. V and J are TRBV19 and TRBJ1-2; 10 positions match TRBD1. CDR1 is LNHDA, CDR2 SQIVND, per germline (reference sequence). The CDR3 spans 14 residues. V trimming: 3 bases; J trimming: 4 bases; junction bases outside the gene matches: 2.